This T cell receptor beta chain was captured by sequencing in a study of beta chain features in type 1 diabetes (dated by TCRdb to 2016 to 2019). At the level of the whole study: No differences in mean age, gender distribution, total cell number or subset yield were found between patients and healthy donors. Regulatory and stem cell-like memory subsets were isolated from only 8 patients and about 8 healthy donors, whereas naive and central memory subsets came from all 30 or so donors. In the study, recently diagnosed type 1 diabetes patients and matched healthy donors were compared on the TCRB repertoires of their sorted circulating CD4+ T cell subsets. A total of some 110 million sorted cells were examined across all samples, and a strong correlation was observed between cell number per subset and RNA yield.

With respect to this clone: The specificity of this receptor is unknown. Within one base of it there is no much larger clone, and no base qualities were kept.

A single peripheral blood draw of around 0.11 L on average was collected from each donor into heparinised tubes. Naive, central memory, regulatory and stem cell-like memory CD4+ T cells were sorted on a BD FACSAria II using a panel including CD45RO, CCR7, CD25, CD127, CD95 and CD27. Purity was above 95% for every sorted population. PBMCs were separated immediately by Lymphoprep density gradient centrifugation and were stained directly, without being cultured. Samples were stained and sorted in pairs, with one healthy donor and one patient per experiment, so that batch effects were minimized. The CDR3 spans 15 residues, from the cysteine through the phenylalanine. Only the CDR3 portion is preserved as DNA: 45 bases, with reading frame beginning at the first base. The germline V gene supplies CDR1 SGHVS and CDR2 FQNEAQ. The V end loses 3 bases and the J end loses 4 bases, and a stretch of 16 bases separates them.

Summary of the overall study and its limitations: Fewer insertions and more nucleotide deletions at VDJ recombination sites were observed in patients with type 1 diabetes, implying thymic rearrangement abnormalities. Only small numbers of individuals were included in the HLA sub-analyses, which left unresolved whether HLA type had any influence on TCRB rearrangement. A moderate but significant shortening of TCRB CDR3 length was observed in type 1 diabetes patients in all four CD4+ subsets. Shorter templates might be favored by PCR, yet because patient and control samples were amplified and corrected together, any such skew would affect both groups equally. Sequencing cDNA rather than genomic DNA could over-represent highly expressing activated cells, although activation and CD3 levels did not differ between groups. Naive, central memory and regulatory TCRB repertoires appeared more similar among patients than among healthy donors.

All of the isolated RNA was reverse transcribed with the High Capacity cDNA Reverse Transcription Kit, so expressed TCRB transcripts were sequenced. Naive, central memory and regulatory T cell samples underwent deep immunoSEQ sequencing, averaging roughly 3.4 million total reads per sample. Sorted cells were lysed in RLT buffer, and RNA was extracted using DNase-treated RNeasy Micro or Mini kits according to cell number. To prevent cross-contamination, every cell subset was processed on its own, while patient and healthy donor samples were processed together. TCRB sequences were amplified from cDNA with the immunoSEQ multiplex PCR, producing 87-bp fragments spanning the CDR3 region. The amplicons were sequenced using the Illumina HiSeq platform. The paper's data handling went like this. Synthetic template baselines were used to correct PCR bias computationally, reads within Hamming distance 2 were collapsed together, and singletons that could not be merged were discarded. Reads were aligned to IMGT to assign V, D and J genes, CDR3 length, and insertions or deletions at six rearrangement sites. Within each subset, clonotype counts were normalized to sorted cell number, and only after that were true diversity and Gini coefficients computed with the tcR R package. Repertoire sharing was quantified using the overlap coefficient calculated on TCRB nucleotide sequences. As a proxy for the pre-selection repertoire, out-of-frame TCRB sequences from naive cells were analyzed. TCRdb limited this immuneACCESS table to in-frame rearrangements with V and J called. A share of clones is missing; checked studies link under half to unresolved V genes, and the rest is unexplained. The DNA gave D and trimming, while V, J and clone size come from that table. The table for this sample lists 680,000 or so clones; about an eighth of them were counted only once. The top ten clonotypes cover about 0.02% of the sample.

This TCR derives from a young man with type 1 diabetes. The chain uses TRBV7-8 and TRBJ2-7; TRBD1 is possibly the D segment (6 matching bases). Material: naive CD4+ T cells from blood. The cell subset or site label on this specimen signifies: true naive CD4+ T cells. The encoded CDR3 is CASSLSPGAIYEQYF. The sequenced DNA is TGTGCCAGCAGCTTGTCACCAGGGGCAATATACGAGCAGTACTTC.